A selection of T cell receptor beta chains follows, all from one sample in a study of blood T cell repertoires in COVID-19. Assay used: immunoSEQ multiplex PCR; TCRdb lists only in-frame clones, some missing. Of 30,000 to 40,000 clones listed, around 81% are singletons. Sequencing used peripheral blood. Every receptor here comes from a man aged 45-65 years with active COVID-19. The CDR3 runs from the conserved cysteine through the conserved F or W. D genes are given only for firm matches. Expanded clones are given a class, and other clones once, few, many or no size at all.

clone size	V gene	CDR3 length	D gene	J gene	CDR3 protein	CDR3 DNA
-	TRBV6-1	17	-	TRBJ1-5	CASSEAQGPFSNQPQHF	TGTGCCAGCAGTGAAGCGCAGGGGCCGTTTAGCAATCAGCCCCAGCATTTT
-	TRBV6-6	15	-	TRBJ1-2	CASSYSRGSNYGYTF	TGTGCCAGCAGTTACTCACGGGGATCTAACTATGGCTACACCTTC
-	TRBV4-1	15	-	TRBJ2-7	CASSLGLPKSYEQYF	TGCGCCAGCAGCCTGGGACTTCCCAAGTCCTACGAGCAGTACTTC
-	TRBV4-3	17	TRBD2	TRBJ2-1	CASSQGPGTSGGNEQFF	TGCGCCAGCAGCCAAGGTCCCGGGACTAGCGGGGGCAATGAGCAGTTCTTC
-	TRBV6-6	16	TRBD2	TRBJ2-1	CASSWTSGGRPYEQFF	TGTGCCAGCAGCTGGACTAGCGGGGGCCGGCCTTATGAGCAGTTCTTC
few	TRBV19	14	-	TRBJ1-5	CASSIGGIDKPQHF	TGTGCCAGTAGCATTGGGGGGATAGATAAGCCCCAGCATTTT
-	TRBV13	17	TRBD2	TRBJ2-7	CASSGLAGGSGSYEQYF	TGTGCCAGCAGCGGACTAGCGGGGGGTTCGGGGTCCTACGAGCAGTACTTC
once	TRBV7-6	20	-	TRBJ1-6	CASSLAPKSNRAFVNSPLHF	TGTGCCAGCAGCTTAGCCCCCAAGTCCAACAGGGCATTTGTTAATTCACCCCTCCACTTT
-	TRBV27	15	-	TRBJ1-5	CASSLRAGLDQPQHF	TGTGCCAGCAGTTTAAGGGCAGGGCTTGATCAGCCCCAGCATTTT
few	TRBV5-1	15	TRBD1	TRBJ1-3	CASRPTGGSGNTIYF	TGCGCCAGCAGACCCACAGGGGGCTCTGGAAACACCATATATTTT
few	TRBV2	15	-	TRBJ1-5	CASSERSYSNQPQHF	TGTGCCAGCAGTGAAAGAAGCTATAGCAATCAGCCCCAGCATTTT
-	TRBV7-6	15	TRBD2	TRBJ2-7	CASSLAAGGRDEQYF	TGTGCCAGCAGCTTAGCAGCGGGAGGCAGGGACGAGCAGTACTTC
-	TRBV28	16	TRBD1	TRBJ2-7	CASSSPPRTGGEEQYF	TGTGCCAGCAGTTCACCCCCCCGGACAGGGGGCGAGGAGCAGTACTTC
-	TRBV19	14	TRBD1	TRBJ1-4	CASSLTGVDEKLFF	TGTGCCAGTAGCCTGACAGGGGTGGATGAAAAACTGTTTTTT